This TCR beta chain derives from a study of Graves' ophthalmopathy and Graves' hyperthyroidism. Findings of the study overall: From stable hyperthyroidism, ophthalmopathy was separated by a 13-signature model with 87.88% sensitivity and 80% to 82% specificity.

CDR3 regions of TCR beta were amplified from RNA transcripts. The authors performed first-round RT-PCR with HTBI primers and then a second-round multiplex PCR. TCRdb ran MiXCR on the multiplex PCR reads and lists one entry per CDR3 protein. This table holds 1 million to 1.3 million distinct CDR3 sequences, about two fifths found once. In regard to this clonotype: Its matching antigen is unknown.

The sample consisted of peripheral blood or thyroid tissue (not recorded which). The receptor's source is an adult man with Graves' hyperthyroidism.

As DNA, the CDR3 is TGTGCCAGCAGCGATGACAGGGAAGAGTTAGCTTTCTTT. Its translation: CASSDDREELAFF. This chain uses TRBV12-3 or TRBV12-4 with TRBJ1-1; TRBD1 matches 7 bases. This CDR3 comprises 13 residues. Trimming took 6 bases from V and 10 from J; bases not matched to a gene: 11.